What follows describes a single TCR beta chain. Its antigen is unknown. This sample is drawn from a study of regulatory and conventional T cells in RAG deficiency. Study-wide findings and caveats: Omenn syndrome and CID/AS patients had 80 to 100-fold fewer unique Treg TCR beta sequences, versus about 10-fold elsewhere. Patient subsets had shorter CDR3s; Omenn Treg-Tconv overlap exceeded 80%.

The sorted regulatory T cells were CD4+, CD25-high and CD127-low, with genomic DNA sequenced. This CDR3 has 14 residues. The germline gives CDR1 SGHNT, CDR2 YYREEE (reference sequence). The trim removed 3 bases at V and 7 bases at J, leaving 7 bases unmatched. Sequencing was performed with immunoSEQ multiplex PCR; in TCRdb, only in-frame clones are kept and a portion is missing. The table lists 15,000 to 20,000 clones, about nine tenths of them singletons. The sample also formed part of further work on regulatory T cells. That source notes: The PCR used 52 TRBV and 13 TRBJ primers. Regulatory T cells showed the strongest V-J pair restriction and V/J gene skewing among patient repertoires.

The TCR sequence derives from a human donor in good health. J is TRBJ2-7 and V is TRBV5-4; 10 nucleotides match TRBD2. Source material: Tregs sorted from blood. CDR3 sequence (DNA): TGTGCCAGCAGCTCGAGCGGGAGGGCTCAAGAGCAGTACTTC. Translated, it gives CASSSSGRAQEQYF.